Listed here are 11 T cell receptor beta chains from one sample, sequenced in a study of CD8 T cells in ankylosing spondylitis. Points from the study as a whole: It appeared that ankylosing spondylitis blood was characterized by a TCR beta motif of several highly homologous variants.

No cognate antigen is known for these TCRs. TCRdb fed the 5' RACE reads into MiXCR, producing one record per CDR3 protein. The sample includes 500,000 to 650,000 distinct CDR3 sequences, about 5.4% of them seen just once. The sequencing input was blood, either unsorted or a sorted T cell fraction (not recorded which). The source is a male donor with ankylosing spondylitis.

This clonotype was counted ten times or more. The chain has TRBV7-9 and TRBJ1-5; D is undetermined. Between the trimmed V and J ends, which lost 1 base and 4 bases, there was a span of 8 bases. Germline-derived CDR1 and CDR2 are SEHNR and FQNEAQ (reference sequence). The CDR3 totals 14 residues. The CDR3 loop reads CASSLGASNQPQHF. The CDR3 coding sequence is TGTGCCAGCAGCTTAGGGGCGAGTAATCAGCCCCAGCATTTT.

This clonotype was seen at least ten times. This chain links TRBV28 with TRBJ2-7, with D possibly matching TRBD1 (6 bases). Germline CDR1 and CDR2: MDHEN and SYDVKM. V was clipped by 6 bases and J by 9 bases, with 18 bases between them. This CDR3 has 13 residues. The CDR3 DNA sequence: TGTGCCAGCAGCCCAGAGTTTGGCAGGGGGCAGTACTTC. This sequence encodes CASSPEFGRGQYF.

This clonotype was seen many times. This chain connects TRBV5-6 to TRBJ1-2, with a weak D call TRBD1 (6 bases). This CDR3 has 14 amino acids. V lost 3 bases and J lost 7, with 16 bases in between. The germline gives CDR1 SGHDT, CDR2 YYEEEE. The CDR3 is CASSYSGTPSGYTF. The DNA of the CDR3 is TGTGCCAGCAGCTACTCCGGGACACCCTCTGGCTACACCTTC.

Many counts were recorded for this clonotype. CDR3 nucleotides: TGTGCCAGCAGTTACTCCACAGGGGAAGGCTACACCTTC. Its protein is CASSYSTGEGYTF. This rearrangement joins TRBV6-5 to TRBJ1-2; 7 bases are a match to TRBD1. The V gene's germline CDR1 is MNHEY and CDR2 SVGAGI. V dropped 0 bases and J dropped 8; count of bases not matched to a gene: 3. The CDR3 extends over 13 amino acids.

This clonotype was seen at least ten times. The chain carries TRBV12-3 or TRBV12-4 and TRBJ2-3; D is uncertain. Trimming pared 6 bases from V and 3 bases from J, leaving 16 bases between. This CDR3 contains 15 residues. The CDR3 sequence: CASRPDLARTDTQYF. In DNA, the CDR3 is TGTGCCAGCAGACCGGATTTGGCCCGAACAGATACGCAGTATTTT.

This clonotype was seen ten or more times. The rearrangement links TRBV7-9 to TRBJ2-7; 10 positions match TRBD2. The CDR3 has 15 residues. The junction had 5 bases not matched to a gene; V was cut back by 5 bases and J by 1 base. The V gene's germline CDR1 is SEHNR and CDR2 FQNEAQ (reference sequence). As DNA, the CDR3 is TGTGCCAGCAGCCCTCTAGCGGGAGCTTCCTACGAGCAGTACTTC. Translation: CASSPLAGASYEQYF.

This clonotype was seen many times. This rearrangement joins TRBV7-2 to TRBJ1-2; D call uncertain. The V end lost 0 bases, the J end lost 4 bases, and 15 bases lay between the germline ends. The germline V gene has CDR1 SGHTA and CDR2 FQGNSA. The CDR3 spans 16 residues. CDR3 in DNA: TGTGCCAGCAGCTTAGCGCTCGGTTCAACGGGCTATGGCTACACCTTC. This translates into CASSLALGSTGYGYTF.

Ten or more counts support this clonotype. This chain uses TRBV7-2 with TRBJ2-2; D may be TRBD2 (5 bases). From germline, CDR1 is SGHTA and CDR2 FQGNSA. V was pared by 5 bases and J by 1 base, with 8 bases between. This CDR3 has 14 amino acids. CDR3 amino acids: CASSVDWNTGELFF. The CDR3 nucleotides read TGTGCCAGCAGCGTGGACTGGAACACCGGGGAGCTGTTTTTT.

This clonotype was recorded at least ten times. The chain employs TRBV4-3 and TRBJ2-1; TRBD2 aligns across 10 bases. Trimming took 0 bases from V and 4 from J; bases not matched to a gene: 6. Germline loops: CDR1 LGHNA, CDR2 YSLEER. This CDR3 has 17 residues. CDR3 region: CASSQDRTSGTYNEQFF. Here the CDR3 DNA reads TGCGCCAGCAGCCAAGATAGGACTAGCGGTACTTACAATGAGCAGTTCTTC.

This clonotype was counted ten times or more. J is TRBJ1-2 and V is TRBV11-2; 9 nucleotides align to TRBD1. The CDR3 spans 13 residues. With 7 bases clipped from V and 4 bases from J, the junction kept 4 bases outside the gene matches. The germline CDR1 and CDR2 sequences are SGHAT and FQNNGV. The CDR3: CASTPDRGYGYTF. The CDR3 nucleotides are TGTGCCAGCACCCCGGACAGGGGCTATGGCTACACCTTC.

In its sample, this clonotype was seen many times. This rearrangement joins TRBV20-1 to TRBJ2-3; D perhaps matches TRBD1 (6 bases). CDR3 size: 15 residues. Germline CDR1 and CDR2: DFQATT and SNEGSKA (reference sequence). V was clipped by 2 bases and J by 6 bases, with 18 bases between them. Here the CDR3 DNA reads TGCAGTGCTAGATTTGGGGGCGGCCCTGGGGATACGCAGTATTTT. Translation: CSARFGGGPGDTQYF.